The clone carrying this TCR beta chain was counted only a few times. Germline V gives CDR1 ENHRY, CDR2 SYGVKD. V was pared by 8 bases and J by 6 bases, with 11 bases of the junction left unmatched. This CDR3 is built from 14 residues. This entry is derived from a study of T-cell reconstitution after alpha-beta-depleted transplantation in children. The TCRbeta library was prepared with unique molecular identifiers. MiXCR was run by TCRdb on the PCR reads, yielding one entry per CDR3 protein. Of fewer than 400,000 distinct CDR3 sequences in the sample, roughly 20% are singletons; the top ten hold around 4%.

J is TRBJ2-3 and V is TRBV10-3; 7 bases align to TRBD2. The TCR comes from a human donor who donated a stem cell graft to a child with acute myeloid leukemia. Material: PBMCs from the stem cell graft donor, obtained from the stem cell graft. CDR3 in DNA: TGTGCCATCCTCAGCGCGGGAGAGGGTGATACGCAGTATTTT. It codes for CAILSAGEGDTQYF.